The 9 T cell receptor beta chains listed next were all sequenced from one sample in a study of blood T cells in healthy people across ages. With a J-beta primer mix and a sample-barcoded 5' primer, a second PCR ran about 7 to 12 cycles. TCRdb re-derived calls from the 5' RACE reads in MiXCR, one entry per CDR3 protein. In the table there are under 1,000,000 distinct CDR3 sequences, roughly 46% of which are singletons. Sequences were obtained from blood. These receptors originate from an older man in good health.

This clonotype was detected only a few times. The chain carries TRBV28 and TRBJ2-7; TRBD2 matches at 11 bases. Per the germline V gene, CDR1 is MDHEN and CDR2 is SYDVKM. There are 16 residues in the CDR3. J was trimmed by 1 base and V by 6 bases; bases with no gene match: 8. The CDR3 is CASRSSLAGASYEQYF. CDR3 bases: TGTGCCAGCAGGTCCTCACTAGCGGGAGCATCCTACGAGCAGTACTTC.

The CDR3 sequence: CASSPARGGEQYF. In DNA form, the CDR3 reads TGTGCCAGCAGCCCAGCCAGGGGAGGCGAGCAGTACTTC. This chain uses TRBV7-8 with TRBJ2-5; D tentatively reads TRBD1 or TRBD2 (6 bases each). The assigned J gene may be wrong: the sequence end matches TRBJ2-7 better. The CDR3 runs 13 residues. Germline loops: CDR1 SGHVS, CDR2 FQNEAQ.

This clonotype is a singleton in its sample. The CDR3 sequence is CASSQGRGLEADTQYF. The CDR3 nucleotides are TGCGCCAGCAGCCAGGGGAGGGGACTAGAGGCAGATACGCAGTATTTT. The chain combines TRBV4-1 with TRBJ2-3; 8 positions agree with TRBD2. Losses at the gene ends were 3 bases for V and 4 bases for J; bases not matched to a gene: 9. The V gene's germline CDR1 is MGHRA and CDR2 YSYEKL. The CDR3 spans 16 residues.

This clonotype has just one count. J is TRBJ2-1 and V is TRBV5-1; 7 positions agree with TRBD2. This CDR3 has 16 amino acids. From germline, CDR1 is SGHRS and CDR2 YFSETQ. J lost 2 bases, V lost 2 bases, and 7 bases had no gene match. CDR3 DNA: TGCGCCAGCAGCTTTAGTGCTAGCGGAACCTACAATGAGCAGTTCTTC. As protein: CASSFSASGTYNEQFF.

A single count supports this clonotype. J is TRBJ2-3 and V is TRBV4-2; D possibly corresponds to TRBD1 (6 bases). The CDR3 covers 18 residues. Germline CDR1 LGHNA, CDR2 YNFKEQ. With 3 bases removed from V and 1 base from J, the gap between germline ends came to 20 bases. CDR3 coding DNA: TGTGCCAGCAGCCAGAAAGAGCACGGACAGCTAGGCACAGATACGCAGTATTTT. Translated, it gives CASSQKEHGQLGTDTQYF.

This chain links TRBV7-9 with TRBJ2-1, with 8 bases lining up with TRBD1. Per the germline V gene, CDR1 is SEHNR and CDR2 is FQNEAQ (reference sequence). Unmatched junction bases numbered 10, after V lost 6 bases and J lost 6 bases. This CDR3 has 15 amino acids. CDR3 amino acids: CASSFRQGTGNEQFF. The DNA for the CDR3 is TGTGCCAGCAGTTTTCGACAGGGGACGGGCAATGAGCAGTTCTTC.

V is TRBV4-2 and J is TRBJ2-7, with TRBD2 matching over 11 bases. The CDR3 consists of 15 residues. The J segment lost 6 bases and the V segment lost 0 bases, leaving 4 bases of the junction unmatched. From germline, CDR1 is LGHNA and CDR2 YNFKEQ. Here the CDR3 reads CASSQDDLAGGEQYF. As DNA, the CDR3 is TGTGCCAGCAGCCAAGATGACCTAGCGGGAGGCGAGCAGTACTTC.

This clonotype was observed a single time. A read error may account for a junction end that differs from germline. This chain links TRBV11-3 with TRBJ2-5, with 8 bases aligning to TRBD2. The germline V gene has CDR1 SGHNT and CDR2 YENEEA. The CDR3 totals 14 residues. The CDR3 DNA follows: TGTGCCAGCAGCACAGGGACTAGACAAGAGACCCCGTACTTC. It specifies CASSTGTRQETPYF.

This clonotype was seen only once. The chain couples TRBV28 to TRBJ2-5, with D perhaps given as TRBD1 or TRBD2 (5 bases each). The V gene lost 3 bases and the J gene lost 7 bases, with 21 bases spanning the gap. CDR3 length: 16 residues. Per the germline V gene, CDR1 is MDHEN and CDR2 is SYDVKM. For the CDR3, the DNA is TGTGCCAGCAGTTTCCTCAGGGATCTAGCAGGAGGGACCCAGTACTTC. Amino acid sequence: CASSFLRDLAGGTQYF. The full variable domain, its missing parts supplied by reference TRBV28 and TRBJ2-5, is DVKVTQSSRYLVKRTGEKVFLECVQDMDHENMFWYRQDPGLGLRLIYFSYDVKMKEKGDIPEGYSVSREKKERFSLILESASTNQTSMYLCASSFLRDLAGGTQYFGPGTRLLVL.